One sample yielded the 19 T cell receptor beta chains listed below, sequenced in a study of blood T cell repertoires in COVID-19. Produced via immunoSEQ multiplex PCR; TCRdb's table is partial and in-frame only. Seen here are under 300,000 clones, approximately 78% observed once, and the top ten hold approximately 3.2%. The sequencing sample was made of peripheral blood. All receptors derive from a woman under 30 with acute or convalescent COVID-19.

V gene TRBV6-2 or TRBV6-3 combines with J gene TRBJ2-1; D perhaps matches TRBD2 (6 bases). Germline CDR1 and CDR2: MNHEY and SVGEGT. With 3 bases removed from V and 2 bases from J, the gap between germline ends came to 14 bases. The CDR3 length is 16 residues. Here the CDR3 DNA reads TGTGCCAGCAGTTATGGGCTAGCGCACACCTACAATGAGCAGTTCTTC. Translation gives CASSYGLAHTYNEQFF.

The chain links TRBV6-2 or TRBV6-3 to TRBJ2-1, with 8 bases matching TRBD1. Germline-derived CDR1 and CDR2 are MNHEY and SVGEGT. This CDR3 spans 14 amino acids. Trimming took 5 bases from V and 6 from J; bases not matched to a gene: 6. The CDR3 nucleotides read TGTGCCAGCAGTCGGGACAGGATCGGCAATGAGCAGTTCTTC. Its protein is CASSRDRIGNEQFF.

At least ten counts were recorded for this clone. The genes are TRBV28 and TRBJ1-2, with D maybe TRBD1 (5 bases). V lost 6 bases, J lost 6 bases, and 14 bases lay in between. Germline CDR1 MDHEN, CDR2 SYDVKM. This CDR3 has 13 residues. The CDR3: CASRLPGLNGYTF. The CDR3 nucleotides are TGTGCCAGCAGGCTCCCAGGGCTGAATGGCTACACCTTC.

J is TRBJ2-7 and V is TRBV6-2 or TRBV6-3, with 8 nucleotides matching TRBD2. The CDR3 is 14 residues long. J lost 3 bases, V lost 2 bases, and 3 bases had no gene match. Germline CDR1 is MNHEY and CDR2 is SVGEGT. CDR3 sequence: CASSYHRGGYEQYF. The CDR3 coding sequence is TGTGCCAGCAGTTACCATCGGGGGGGCTACGAGCAGTACTTC.

This clone has only a few counts. Other DNA sequences of this sample code for an identical CDR3. This rearrangement joins TRBV18 to TRBJ2-7, with 9 bases fitting TRBD1. V trimming: 2 bases; J trimming: 3 bases; junction bases outside the gene matches: 2. The CDR3 contains 14 residues. Germline V lookup: CDR1 KGHSH, CDR2 LQKENI. In nucleotides, the CDR3 is TGTGCCAGCTCACCAAGACAGGGGGTCTACGAGCAGTACTTC. This gives the protein CASSPRQGVYEQYF.

V gene TRBV29-1 combines with J gene TRBJ2-1; no clear D. This CDR3 is 11 amino acids long. Germline V gene data show CDR1 as SQVTM and CDR2 as ANQGSEA. Trimming took 5 bases from V and 9 from J, leaving 11 bases between them. This CDR3 reads CSVSSSGEQFF. In DNA form, the CDR3 reads TGCAGCGTTTCCTCTTCCGGTGAGCAGTTCTTC.

The gene calls are TRBV12-3 or TRBV12-4 and TRBJ1-5; no clear D. This CDR3 is 13 amino acids long. V lost 2 bases and J lost 2, with 4 bases in between. The CDR3: CASSLTGNQPQHF. In nucleotides, the CDR3 is TGTGCCAGCAGTTTAACGGGCAATCAGCCCCAGCATTTT.

This rearrangement joins TRBV7-2 to TRBJ1-5, with D perhaps TRBD1 (5 bases). Trimming left V 0 bases short and J 0 bases short, with 6 bases between. Germline V gives CDR1 SGHTA, CDR2 FQGNSA. CDR3 length: 15 amino acids. The CDR3 bases are TGTGCCAGCAGCTTAGCGGGGGGTAGCAATCAGCCCCAGCATTTT. Its translation is CASSLAGGSNQPQHF.

The chain uses TRBV4-3 and TRBJ2-6; perhaps TRBD1 as D (5 bases). CDR1 and CDR2 from the germline V gene are LGHNA and YSLEER. With 4 bases removed from V and 0 bases from J, the gap between germline ends came to 16 bases. This CDR3 is built from 18 residues. Written as DNA, the CDR3 is TGCGCCAGCAGCCCTCACTCACTCCAGGGCTCTGGGGCCAACGTCCTGACTTTC. This sequence encodes CASSPHSLQGSGANVLTF.

The chain combines TRBV27 with TRBJ2-3; 9 bases match TRBD2. CDR3 length equals 18 residues. Germline CDR1 reads MNHEY; CDR2 reads SMNVEV (reference sequence). After removal of 7 bases from V and 2 bases from J, the junction contained 16 bases not matched to a gene. CDR3 bases: TGTGCCAGCAAATCGGACCTGATAATAGCGGGAGCCACAGATACGCAGTATTTT. It encodes CASKSDLIIAGATDTQYF.

The V gene is TRBV6-1, the J gene TRBJ1-2; D remains ambiguous. This CDR3 contains 16 residues. Germline V gene data show CDR1 as MNHNS and CDR2 as SASEGT. Trimming shortened V by 1 base and J by 3 bases, and 15 bases separated the two germline ends. The CDR3 DNA sequence: TGTGCCAGCAGTGAAGGGCCTTCCGCTAGCGACTATGGCTACACCTTC. Residues: CASSEGPSASDYGYTF.

In its sample, this clone was seen once. The gene calls are TRBV7-2 and TRBJ1-6; 8 nucleotides agree with TRBD1. Trimming at V came to 6 bases and at J to 1 base, leaving 5 bases not matched to a gene. The CDR3 covers 16 residues. CDR1 and CDR2 from the germline V gene are SGHTA and FQGNSA. DNA of the CDR3: TGTGCCAGCAGGTTGGACAGGGCGTCCTATAATTCACCCCTCCACTTT. Its protein is CASRLDRASYNSPLHF.

The rearrangement links TRBV4-3 to TRBJ2-7, with 10 bases that match TRBD2. Germline assignment: CDR1 LGHNA and CDR2 YSLEER. The CDR3 spans 16 residues. The J segment lost 1 base and the V segment lost 3 bases, leaving 6 bases of the junction unmatched. CDR3 amino acids: CASSQDWTSGSYEQYF. The DNA for the CDR3 is TGCGCCAGCAGCCAGGATTGGACTAGCGGTTCCTACGAGCAGTACTTC.

The chain has TRBV19 and TRBJ2-1, with 7 bases lining up with TRBD2. V trimming: 11 bases; J trimming: 9 bases; junction bases outside the gene matches: 19. CDR1 is LNHDA, CDR2 SQIVND, per germline (reference sequence). CDR3 length: 15 amino acids. This CDR3 reads CAVLRVGGDGPEQFF. CDR3 sequence (DNA): TGTGCCGTTCTTCGAGTGGGGGGGGACGGTCCTGAGCAGTTCTTC. The full variable domain, completed using reference TRBV19 and TRBJ2-1, is DGGITQSPKYLFRKEGQNVTLSCEQNLNHDAMYWYRQDPGQGLRLIYYSQIVNDFQKGDIAEGYSVSREKKESFPLTVTSAQKNPTAFYLCAVLRVGGDGPEQFFGPGTRLTVL.

The chain is built from TRBV27 and TRBJ1-5; D is uncertain. The CDR3 length is 15 residues. The germline V gene has CDR1 MNHEY and CDR2 SMNVEV (reference sequence). V was trimmed by 3 bases and J by 0 bases, leaving 9 bases between them. CDR3 nucleotide sequence: TGTGCCAGCAGTTTCTCCAGTGGTAGCAATCAGCCCCAGCATTTT. Translating it yields CASSFSSGSNQPQHF.

The V gene is TRBV27, the J gene TRBJ1-1; perhaps TRBD1 as D (6 bases). Germline CDR1 reads MNHEY; CDR2 reads SMNVEV (reference sequence). The CDR3 loop spans 16 amino acids. Trimming pared 2 bases from V and 4 bases from J, leaving 17 bases between. CDR3 in amino acids: CASSLLSSGVGTEAFF. CDR3 DNA: TGTGCCAGCAGTTTACTGTCCTCAGGGGTTGGCACTGAAGCTTTCTTT.

This chain links TRBV27 with TRBJ1-5, with 7 bases aligning to TRBD1. After removal of 6 bases from V and 9 bases from J, the junction contained 14 bases not matched to a gene. The length of the CDR3 is 15 residues. CDR1 MNHEY and CDR2 SMNVEV come from the germline V gene (reference sequence). DNA of the CDR3: TGTGCCAGCAGGACAAGCCGGGACAGACCTCGGCCCCAGCATTTT. This codes for CASRTSRDRPRPQHF.

The J gene is TRBJ2-2, the V gene TRBV11-2; 9 positions match TRBD2. In germline, CDR1 is SGHAT, CDR2 FQNNGV. V lost 8 bases and J lost 4; bases outside the gene matches: 14. The CDR3 consists of 17 residues. The CDR3 region has the DNA TGTGCCAGCTCCACCCTCGGACTAGCGACGGTCACCGGGGAGCTGTTTTTT. Translation gives CASSTLGLATVTGELFF.

The chain couples TRBV29-1 to TRBJ2-2; a weak D match, TRBD2 (6 bases). Germline V gene lookup returns CDR1 SQVTM and CDR2 ANQGSEA. Trimming took 2 bases from V and 6 from J, leaving 13 bases between them. The CDR3 consists of 14 residues. The CDR3 DNA sequence: TGCAGCGTTGAAAGGCGGGAAAGGGCCGGGGAGCTGTTTTTT. Translation gives CSVERRERAGELFF.